The T cell receptor (beta chain) under discussion was sequenced for a study of T cells in Graves' hyperthyroidism and ophthalmopathy. Germline V gene sequence: CDR1 DFQATT, CDR2 SNEGSKA (reference sequence). The CDR3 sequence is 13 residues long. V was cut by 5 bases and J by 5 bases, with 15 bases left in between. Findings of the study overall: A 13 V-J model separated ophthalmopathy from stable hyperthyroidism.

RNA transcripts provided the source from which TCR beta CDR3 regions were amplified. Researchers ran a first-round RT-PCR on the TCR CDR3 using the HTBI primer set. TCRdb re-analysed the multiplex PCR reads in MiXCR, keeping a single row per CDR3 protein. The table includes fewer than 350,000 distinct CDR3 sequences, about 14% detected once. Predating any ophthalmopathy symptoms, the blood sample was taken at first hyperthyroidism diagnosis. Out of 10 ml of fresh peripheral blood came the PBMCs. This clonotype was seen repeatedly, ten times or more. Its specificity is unknown. The clonotype was recovered from a woman aged 25 to 45 with Graves' hyperthyroidism that later progressed to Graves' ophthalmopathy. This chain uses TRBV20-1 with TRBJ1-1; D unclear. Sequencing used blood. The CDR3 DNA reads as TGCAGTGCTCGTACCCCCGGTACTACTGAAGCTTTCTTT. Translated, it gives CSARTPGTTEAFF.